Below, one T cell receptor beta chain is given with its context. This specimen comes from a study of PD-L1 blockade in urothelial cancer. The time point: pretreatment peripheral blood. The CDR3 is made up of 13 amino acids. The V end was cut by 6 bases, the J end by 5 bases, with 17 bases between. Germline V gene lookup returns CDR1 SQVTM and CDR2 ANQGSEA. Here immunoSEQ multiplex PCR was the method, and the copy in TCRdb shows in-frame clones only, minus some. In the table there are about 95,000 clones, about nine tenths of which are singletons. V gene TRBV29-1 combines with J gene TRBJ2-7, with D possibly matching TRBD2 (6 bases). The receptor's source is a man in his sixties with urothelial cancer. This material consisted of PBMCs, taken around atezolizumab (anti-PD-L1) treatment. For the CDR3, the DNA is TGCAGCGTCCATAAGGCGGGGATGAACGAGCAGTACTTC. This gives the protein CSVHKAGMNEQYF.